These 9 T cell receptor beta chains came from one sample sequenced in a study of control samples from healthy donors and cancer patients. The protocol was immunoSEQ multiplex PCR, while the TCRdb copy is restricted to in-frame clones and leaves out a portion. The sample records fewer than 300,000 clones, over 75% being singletons. The sequencing sample was made of PBMCs. These TCRs come from a woman aged 55-70 years with lung cancer.

CDR3 in amino acids: CASSPPPGQGYEKLFF. In DNA form, the CDR3 reads TGTGCCAGCTCACCGCCGCCGGGACAGGGGTATGAAAAACTGTTTTTT. The V and J genes are TRBV18 and TRBJ1-4; 10 nucleotides agree with TRBD1. This CDR3 is built from 16 residues. The V segment lost 3 bases and the J segment 6 bases; nucleotides outside the gene matches: 7. Germline V gene sequence: CDR1 KGHSH, CDR2 LQKENI.

The chain couples TRBV14 to TRBJ2-1; 8 bases are shared with TRBD2. The CDR3 totals 15 residues. Germline V gives CDR1 SGHDN, CDR2 FVKESK. The J segment lost 10 bases and the V segment lost 1 base, leaving 9 bases of the junction unmatched. In DNA, the CDR3 is TGTGCCAGCAGCCAAGTGTCCGGGTTAGCGGGGGAGCAGTTCTTC. Translation: CASSQVSGLAGEQFF.

For this clone: This CDR3 is also generated by other DNA sequences in the sample. This chain uses TRBV9 with TRBJ2-1, with D hard to call. This CDR3 has 13 residues. From germline, CDR1 is SGDLS and CDR2 YYNGEE. V lost 2 bases to trimming and J lost 4 bases, with 7 bases between them. The CDR3 DNA sequence: TGTGCCAGCAGCGTGGGATCTTACAATGAGCAGTTCTTC. It encodes CASSVGSYNEQFF.

This sequence joins TRBV11-3 and TRBJ2-1, with D tentatively TRBD2 (6 bases). The V end lost 6 bases, the J end lost 5 bases, and 14 bases lay between the germline ends. This CDR3 has 14 residues. Germline lookup yields CDR1 SGHNT and CDR2 YENEEA. DNA for the CDR3: TGTGCCAGCAGTAATAGCGGTGGGAACAATGAGCAGTTCTTC. It translates to CASSNSGGNNEQFF.

Turning to this clone: A read error is the likely source, as a far larger clone sits one nucleotide away. CDR3 bases: TGTGCCAGCAGCCTCGGACACTCTGGAAACACCATATATTTT. As protein: CASSLGHSGNTIYF. The chain is built from TRBV11-2 and TRBJ1-3; D perhaps matches TRBD1 (5 bases). CDR3 length: 14 residues. Germline values: CDR1 SGHAT, CDR2 FQNNGV. Trimming left V 5 bases short and J 0 bases short, with 8 bases between.

The sample holds a few counts of this clone. CDR3 nucleotides: TGTGCCAGCAGCTTAGAAAAGCTTTCCTACGAGCAGTACTTC. The encoded protein is CASSLEKLSYEQYF. The gene calls are TRBV7-8 and TRBJ2-7; D is ambiguous. This CDR3 region has 14 residues. Trimming removed 1 base at V and 1 base at J, with 8 bases between. Germline loops: CDR1 SGHVS, CDR2 FQNEAQ.

The chain combines TRBV15 with TRBJ2-5; D may be TRBD2 (6 bases). Germline CDR1 and CDR2: LNHNV and YYDKDF (reference sequence). V was pared by 5 bases and J by 4 bases, with 20 bases between. The CDR3 consists of 16 residues. The CDR3, as DNA: TGTGCCACCAGCCGATTCGCGGGGTTAGAGCCAGAGACCCAGTACTTC. Its translation is CATSRFAGLEPETQYF. The variable domain in full, with the rest retrieved from reference TRBV15 and TRBJ2-5, is DAMVIQNPRYQVTQFGKPVTLSCSQTLNHNVMYWYQQKSSQAPKLLFHYYDKDFNNEADTPDNFQSRRPNTSFCFLDIRSPGLGDTAMYLCATSRFAGLEPETQYFGPGTRLLVL.

The V call is TRBV30, the J call TRBJ1-2; no firm D call. Per germline, CDR1 GTSNPN and CDR2 SVGIG (reference sequence). The CDR3 has 14 amino acids. The ends were cut back, 0 bases at V and 1 base at J, with 9 bases in the middle. The CDR3 nucleotides are TGTGCCTGGAGTGTTTCTCAAATTAACTATGGCTACACCTTC. It specifies CAWSVSQINYGYTF.

This chain links TRBV27 with TRBJ2-2, with D perhaps matching TRBD2 (5 bases). The germline CDR1 and CDR2 sequences are MNHEY and SMNVEV (reference sequence). The CDR3 has 13 amino acids. The V and J ends lost 0 bases and 6 bases respectively, with 5 bases between them. Here the CDR3 DNA reads TGTGCCAGCAGTTTATCGGGAGCCGGGGAGCTGTTTTTT. It is translated as CASSLSGAGELFF.